This T cell receptor beta chain appears in the sequencing data of a study of CD8+CD57+ T cells in acquired aplastic anemia. Genomic DNA served as template for TCR beta VDJ and CDR3 profiling. TCRdb re-derived calls from the reads in MiXCR, one entry per CDR3 protein. Seen here are under 200,000 distinct CDR3 sequences, around 50% observed once, and the top ten hold 2.5% to 3.5%. Findings and limits, study-wide: Approximately 30 CD8+ CDR3 sequences were shared between patients and controls.

As to this clonotype: What it binds is not known. This clone may be a read error of a much larger clone one base away.

The junction had 7 bases not matched to a gene; V was cut back by 2 bases and J by 3 bases. There are 15 residues in the CDR3. The germline gives CDR1 KGHSH, CDR2 LQKENI. In patients chosen for sequencing, flow cytometry had shown CD8+CD57+ cell expansion. The V call is TRBV18, the J call TRBJ2-7, with 7 bases identical to TRBD2. The sample taken for sequencing was sorted CD4+, CD8+, or CD8+CD57+ T cells (not recorded which) from PBMCs. This clonotype was obtained from a human donor with aplastic anemia. The CDR3, as DNA: TGTGCCAGCTCACCAACGGCGGGAGCGATCTACGAGCAGTACTTC. Its protein product is CASSPTAGAIYEQYF.